This TCR beta chain was identified in a study of PD-L1 blockade in urothelial cancer. Study as a whole: Most of the 29 patients were males with bladder-origin urothelial cancer. T cell content in blood samples showed a median of 141,255.

Synthetic TCR analog templates were spiked into all PCRs individually. Profiled with immunoSEQ multiplex PCR; TCRdb holds only in-frame clones, not every one. In the table there are around 30,000 clones, around four fifths of which are singletons. Time point defined: peripheral blood 6 weeks after treatment start. The CDR3 is 14 residues long. J was trimmed by 4 bases and V by 4 bases; bases with no gene match: 5. Per the germline V gene, CDR1 is SGHNT and CDR2 is YYREEE (reference sequence). Here the sequenced sample was PBMCs, taken around atezolizumab (anti-PD-L1) treatment. V is TRBV5-4 and J is TRBJ2-7, with 10 bases that match TRBD1. The TCR originated in a man aged 70-80 years with urothelial cancer. The CDR3 is CASSMDRGLYEQYF. The CDR3 DNA reads TGTGCCAGCAGCATGGACAGGGGGTTGTACGAGCAGTACTTC.